Following are 10 T cell receptor beta chains from one sample sequenced in a study of spatial heterogeneity in lung cancer. TCRdb ran MiXCR on the 5' RACE reads and lists one entry per CDR3 protein. The table shows some 21,000 distinct CDR3 sequences, with 4.6% occurring only once. As to time point: sample taken at primary tumor resection. The sequencing used PBMCs, collected at surgery. These receptor sequences come from a male donor with early-stage non-small cell lung cancer.

This clonotype was recorded a few times. The V call is TRBV14, the J call TRBJ2-5; 11 bases line up with TRBD2. Trimming at V came to 1 base and at J to 7 bases, leaving 5 bases not matched to a gene. CDR1 and CDR2 (germline): SGHDN, FVKESK. The CDR3 has 15 amino acids. The CDR3, as DNA: TGTGCCAGCAGCCAAGTAGCGGGAGGGCCGGGGACCCAGTACTTC. This gives the protein CASSQVAGGPGTQYF.

This clonotype was seen many times. The V gene is TRBV27, the J gene TRBJ2-7, with a weak D call TRBD1 (5 bases). V gave up 0 bases and J gave up 3 bases, with 12 bases separating them. The CDR3 loop spans 15 amino acids. The germline CDR1 and CDR2 sequences are MNHEY and SMNVEV (reference sequence). The CDR3 region has the DNA TGTGCCAGCAGTTTATCGGGGCAGGGATACTACGAGCAGTACTTC. Translating gives CASSLSGQGYYEQYF.

This clonotype was picked up many times. The rearrangement uses TRBV19 and TRBJ2-1, with 10 positions matching TRBD1. The junction had 5 bases not matched to a gene; V was cut back by 5 bases and J by 1 base. Germline loops: CDR1 LNHDA, CDR2 SQIVND (reference sequence). The CDR3 contains 16 residues. The CDR3 DNA follows: TGTGCCAGTAGTCCCGACAGGGGGCGATCCTACAATGAGCAGTTCTTC. Residues: CASSPDRGRSYNEQFF.

This clonotype rates as medium-sized. The chain links TRBV4-3 to TRBJ2-1; 7 bases agree with TRBD2. Germline loops: CDR1 LGHNA, CDR2 YSLEER. The CDR3 spans 18 residues. With 4 bases clipped from V and 5 bases from J, the junction kept 17 bases outside the gene matches. This CDR3 is CASSRSLDGTTFHNEQFF. CDR3 DNA: TGCGCCAGCAGCCGCTCCTTGGACGGGACTACCTTCCACAATGAGCAGTTCTTC.

This clonotype is termed medium-sized. The chain joins TRBV28 to TRBJ1-2; TRBD1 matches at 9 bases. J gave up 0 bases and V 5 bases, and 7 bases lay outside the gene matches. The CDR3 is 16 residues long. The germline CDR1 and CDR2 sequences are MDHEN and SYDVKM. CDR3 protein: CASSEGQGPPNYGYTF. CDR3 in DNA: TGTGCCAGCAGTGAGGGACAGGGCCCTCCTAACTATGGCTACACCTTC.

This clonotype has ten or more counts. V usage is TRBV16 and J usage is TRBJ1-6; possibly TRBD1 for D (5 bases). Germline CDR1 and CDR2: KGHSY and FQNENV. The CDR3 is 17 amino acids. Trimming shortened V by 1 base and J by 4 bases, and 14 bases separated the two germline ends. The CDR3 spells CASSQWIQGAYNSPLHF. In DNA, the CDR3 is TGTGCCAGCAGCCAATGGATCCAGGGAGCATATAATTCACCCCTCCACTTT.

This clonotype was found many times. The chain couples TRBV6-5 to TRBJ2-1; 8 nucleotides line up with TRBD2. The length of the CDR3 is 14 residues. The V and J ends lost 4 bases and 8 bases, in that order; junction bases with no gene match: 7. Germline assignment: CDR1 MNHEY and CDR2 SVGAGI. CDR3 bases: TGTGCCAGCAGTTTGACGGGGGGGCGGGATGAGCAGTTCTTC. Its translation is CASSLTGGRDEQFF.

This clonotype is deemed medium-sized. The V gene is TRBV4-3, the J gene TRBJ2-3; 7 bases line up with TRBD2. The CDR3 is 15 residues long. Germline V gene sequence: CDR1 LGHNA, CDR2 YSLEER. The trim removed 1 base at V and 4 bases at J, leaving 5 bases unmatched. CDR3 nucleotides: TGCGCCAGCAGCCAAGTTGTCCTAGCGGCAGATACGCAGTATTTT. Its protein product is CASSQVVLAADTQYF.

V gene TRBV11-3 combines with J gene TRBJ2-5; weak D call: TRBD2 (5 bases). The CDR3 extends over 14 amino acids. Germline-derived CDR1 and CDR2 are SGHNT and YENEEA. The V end lost 5 bases, the J end lost 3 bases, and 13 bases lay between the germline ends. The CDR3 loop reads CASSPGGGKETQYF. DNA for the CDR3: TGTGCCAGCAGCCCCGGAGGTGGAAAAGAGACCCAGTACTTC.

A note on this clonotype: This may stem from a read error, because a much larger clone lies one nucleotide away. The chain recombines TRBV4-2 with TRBJ2-7; 9 nucleotides align to TRBD1. Looked up from germline, CDR1 is LGHNA and CDR2 is YNFKEQ. CDR3 length: 14 residues. Written as DNA, the CDR3 is TGTGTCAGCAGCCCCCCGGGACAGGGCCCCGAGCAGTACTTC. Protein sequence: CVSSPPGQGPEQYF.